Following are 30 T cell receptor beta chains from one sample sequenced in a study of T cell changes during pregnancy in multiple sclerosis. Produced via immunoSEQ multiplex PCR; TCRdb's table is partial and in-frame only. The table has 75,000 to 95,000 clones, 93% seen once. The sequencing here drew on peripheral blood, taken in the second trimester of pregnancy. These receptors all come from a female donor with multiple sclerosis, enrolled in a pregnancy study.

This chain links TRBV30 with TRBJ1-1; 9 bases agree with TRBD1. Unmatched junction bases numbered 10, after V lost 4 bases and J lost 4 bases. The germline V gene has CDR1 GTSNPN and CDR2 SVGIG (reference sequence). This CDR3 has 15 residues. The CDR3 spells CAWISRTGAITEAFF. CDR3 sequence (DNA): TGTGCCTGGATTTCCCGGACAGGGGCAATCACTGAAGCTTTCTTT.

This clone was seen a single time. This chain connects TRBV5-1 to TRBJ2-5; D might be TRBD1 (6 bases). V lost 0 bases and J lost 4, with 16 bases in between. Germline CDR1 reads SGHRS; CDR2 reads YFSETQ. The CDR3 runs 16 residues. CDR3: CASSLGVTGQGETQYF. The CDR3 nucleotides read TGCGCCAGCAGCTTGGGGGTAACAGGGCAGGGAGAGACCCAGTACTTC.

V gene TRBV19 combines with J gene TRBJ1-2; TRBD1 matches 9 bases. The CDR3 loop spans 15 amino acids. J gave up 1 base and V 5 bases, and 5 bases lay outside the gene matches. CDR1 is LNHDA and CDR2 is SQIVND in the germline V gene (reference sequence). Here the CDR3 DNA reads TGTGCCAGTAGTCACGGGACAGGGAGTAACTATGGCTACACCTTC. Residues: CASSHGTGSNYGYTF.

The chain uses TRBV5-1 and TRBJ2-3; TRBD2 agrees at 9 bases. CDR3 length: 12 residues. Germline assignment: CDR1 SGHRS and CDR2 YFSETQ. The V gene end was trimmed by 7 bases and the J gene end by 5 bases; junction bases not matched to a gene: 2. CDR3 coding DNA: TGCGCCAGCGCGGGGGGGGGAGATACGCAGTATTTT. It specifies CASAGGGDTQYF.

The chain has TRBV7-3 and TRBJ1-1; perhaps TRBD1 as D (6 bases). Germline V gene data show CDR1 as SGHTA and CDR2 as FQGTGA. This CDR3 comprises 12 residues. V was pared by 5 bases and J by 10 bases, with 14 bases between. The CDR3 DNA follows: TGTGCCAGCAGCATAGGACAGAGCGCAGCTTTCTTT. Its protein is CASSIGQSAAFF.

The chain combines TRBV6-1 with TRBJ1-2, with 7 bases fitting TRBD1. The CDR3 extends over 15 amino acids. Trimming removed 2 bases from V and 2 bases from J; junction bases left unmatched: 5. Germline CDR1 and CDR2: MNHNS and SASEGT. CDR3 in DNA: TGTGCCAGCAGTGAATCGGCAGGGGGGAACTATGGCTACACCTTC. Its protein product is CASSESAGGNYGYTF.

This clone was detected only a few times. This sequence joins TRBV6-1 and TRBJ1-6; 8 bases match TRBD1. Germline V gene sequence: CDR1 MNHNS, CDR2 SASEGT. Trimming cost V 6 bases and J 7 bases; bases outside gene matches: 8. The CDR3 covers 15 residues. The CDR3 coding sequence is TGTGCCAGCAGGGATCTCCAGGGGGCCAATTCACCCCTCCACTTT. Translating gives CASRDLQGANSPLHF.

This chain links TRBV5-1 with TRBJ2-7; 7 nucleotides agree with TRBD1. The trim removed 4 bases at V and 2 bases at J, leaving 3 bases unmatched. The length of the CDR3 is 13 residues. Germline assignment: CDR1 SGHRS and CDR2 YFSETQ. The CDR3: CASSQGDAYEQYF. In nucleotides, the CDR3 is TGCGCCAGCAGCCAGGGGGACGCCTACGAGCAGTACTTC.

This sequence joins TRBV9 and TRBJ2-7; D gene ambiguous. The CDR3 is 13 residues long. Trimming took 1 base from V and 3 from J, leaving 8 bases between them. Germline CDR1 is SGDLS and CDR2 is YYNGEE. The CDR3 coding sequence is TGTGCCAGCAGCGTAAGTCCCAGCTACGAGCAGTACTTC. Protein product: CASSVSPSYEQYF.

The chain couples TRBV28 to TRBJ1-5; unclear D gene. CDR3 length: 14 amino acids. V lost 5 bases, J lost 2 bases, and 10 bases lay in between. Germline V gene data show CDR1 as MDHEN and CDR2 as SYDVKM. This CDR3 is CASSDYRGNQPQHF. The CDR3 region has the DNA TGTGCCAGCAGTGACTACAGAGGCAATCAGCCCCAGCATTTT. The full variable domain, its missing parts supplied by reference TRBV28 and TRBJ1-5, is DVKVTQSSRYLVKRTGEKVFLECVQDMDHENMFWYRQDPGLGLRLIYFSYDVKMKEKGDIPEGYSVSREKKERFSLILESASTNQTSMYLCASSDYRGNQPQHFGDGTRLSIL.

The chain combines TRBV11-2 with TRBJ1-6, with 7 bases matching TRBD1. J was trimmed by 9 bases and V by 3 bases; bases with no gene match: 8. The CDR3 is 15 amino acids. Germline V gene sequence: CDR1 SGHAT, CDR2 FQNNGV. In nucleotides, the CDR3 is TGTGCCAGCAGCTTCGAGAAGGGGGCGGGTTCACCCCTCCACTTT. It encodes CASSFEKGAGSPLHF. Full variable domain (remainder filled in from reference TRBV11-2 and TRBJ1-6): EAGVAQSPRYKIIEKRQSVAFWCNPISGHATLYWYQQILGQGPKLLIQFQNNGVVDDSQLPKDRFSAERLKGVDSTLKIQPAKLEDSAVYLCASSFEKGAGSPLHFGNGTRLTVT.

The V and J genes are TRBV6-1 and TRBJ2-2; D call uncertain. The CDR3 length is 15 residues. Trimming cost V 5 bases and J 0 bases, with 10 bases left between them. CDR1 and CDR2 (germline): MNHNS, SASEGT. DNA for the CDR3: TGTGCCAGCAGTCCCCACTTAACGAACACCGGGGAGCTGTTTTTT. Protein product: CASSPHLTNTGELFF.

CDR3 nucleotides: TGTGCCAGCAGTTCAGACACGAGCTCTGGAAACACCATATATTTT. Amino acids: CASSSDTSSGNTIYF. The chain joins TRBV7-9 to TRBJ1-3; no definite D call. The CDR3 loop spans 15 amino acids. Germline-derived CDR1 and CDR2 are SEHNR and FQNEAQ (reference sequence). Trimming removed 6 bases from V and 0 bases from J, with 12 bases in between.

This chain links TRBV29-1 with TRBJ2-3, with D perhaps TRBD2 (6 bases). The V gene lost 5 bases and the J gene lost 8 bases, with 17 bases spanning the gap. This CDR3 is 13 amino acids long. CDR1 is SQVTM, CDR2 ANQGSEA, per germline. CDR3 residues: CSVPGTAGGTQYF. For the CDR3, the DNA is TGCAGCGTTCCCGGGACCGCCGGGGGTACGCAGTATTTT.

This rearrangement joins TRBV9 to TRBJ2-7; 11 bases are shared with TRBD2. The germline V gene encodes CDR1 SGDLS and CDR2 YYNGEE. This CDR3 has 17 residues. V dropped 0 bases and J dropped 5; count of bases not matched to a gene: 10. The CDR3 loop reads CASSVAVTSGKGDEQYF. The DNA for the CDR3 is TGTGCCAGCAGCGTAGCTGTGACTAGCGGGAAAGGGGACGAGCAGTACTTC.

The rearrangement links TRBV5-6 to TRBJ2-7, with 7 positions matching TRBD1. The V segment lost 4 bases and the J segment 7 bases; nucleotides outside the gene matches: 8. The CDR3 totals 13 residues. Germline V lookup: CDR1 SGHDT, CDR2 YYEEEE. The CDR3 spells CASSQRQGREQYF. In DNA, the CDR3 is TGTGCCAGCAGCCAGCGACAGGGTCGGGAGCAGTACTTC.

The rearrangement uses TRBV6-6 and TRBJ1-2; TRBD1 matches 8 bases. Germline trimming cut 7 bases from V and 5 bases from J; bases unmatched to any gene: 6. Germline V gene sequence: CDR1 MNHNY, CDR2 SVGAGI (reference sequence). The CDR3 sequence is 13 residues long. CDR3 in amino acids: CASITGGPYGYTF. The CDR3 region has the DNA TGTGCCAGCATCACAGGGGGGCCTTATGGCTACACCTTC.

V and J are TRBV7-9 and TRBJ2-3; the D is unclear. Trimming left V 1 base short and J 0 bases short, with 8 bases between. CDR3 length equals 15 residues. The germline gives CDR1 SEHNR, CDR2 FQNEAQ (reference sequence). The CDR3 DNA reads TGTGCCAGCAGCTTAGACAGTATTAGCACAGATACGCAGTATTTT. This sequence encodes CASSLDSISTDTQYF.

The V call is TRBV9, the J call TRBJ1-1; perhaps TRBD1 as D (5 bases). CDR3 length: 15 amino acids. The germline V gene encodes CDR1 SGDLS and CDR2 YYNGEE. Trimming left V 0 bases short and J 5 bases short, with 14 bases between. Here the CDR3 DNA reads TGTGCCAGCAGCGTAGAGGTAGGGGTGAGGACTGAAGCTTTCTTT. Its protein is CASSVEVGVRTEAFF.

The chain is built from TRBV6-6 and TRBJ2-3; D may be TRBD2 (7 bases). The CDR3 extends over 15 amino acids. Between the trimmed V and J ends, which lost 0 bases and 4 bases, there was a span of 11 bases. In germline, CDR1 is MNHNY, CDR2 SVGAGI (reference sequence). CDR3: CASSYSRGGPDTQYF. The CDR3, as DNA: TGTGCCAGCAGTTACTCGAGGGGGGGCCCAGATACGCAGTATTTT.

The V and J genes are TRBV11-3 and TRBJ2-7; D call uncertain. The CDR3 is made up of 13 amino acids. V was trimmed by 7 bases and J by 6 bases, leaving 16 bases between them. Germline-derived CDR1 and CDR2 are SGHNT and YENEEA. The DNA for the CDR3 is TGTGCCAGCAACTCATCATATGGTTTCGAGCAGTACTTC. This sequence encodes CASNSSYGFEQYF.

The chain employs TRBV5-5 and TRBJ2-7; D remains unclear. This CDR3 contains 11 residues. V was pared by 2 bases and J by 4 bases, with 4 bases between. Germline V lookup: CDR1 SGHKS, CDR2 YYEKEE (reference sequence). Here the CDR3 reads CASSFRYEQYF. The CDR3, as DNA: TGTGCCAGCAGCTTCCGTTACGAGCAGTACTTC.

This chain links TRBV5-1 with TRBJ1-1, with D perhaps TRBD1 (5 bases). Trimming pared 0 bases from V and 4 bases from J, leaving 16 bases between. The CDR3 sequence is 16 residues long. CDR1 is SGHRS and CDR2 is YFSETQ in the germline V gene. CDR3 DNA sequence: TGCGCCAGCAGCTTGGAGGGGCCCCATGGCGGCACTGAAGCTTTCTTT. As protein: CASSLEGPHGGTEAFF.

The chain uses TRBV5-6 and TRBJ2-1; 9 bases align to TRBD2. The ends lost 1 base at V and 4 bases at J; junction bases unmatched: 6. The germline gives CDR1 SGHDT, CDR2 YYEEEE. The CDR3 extends over 16 amino acids. The CDR3 loop reads CASSLLRGGYYNEQFF. The CDR3 DNA is TGTGCCAGCAGCTTGTTGCGGGGGGGCTATTACAATGAGCAGTTCTTC.

The chain has TRBV29-1 and TRBJ2-5, with 10 nucleotides matching TRBD1. The CDR3 is 14 residues long. Germline loops: CDR1 SQVTM, CDR2 ANQGSEA. V lost 1 base to trimming and J lost 7 bases; unmatched junction nucleotides: 6. CDR3 bases: TGCAGCGTTGAAGGGGGACAGGGGAGAGGGACCCAGTACTTC. Translating it yields CSVEGGQGRGTQYF.

The chain carries TRBV4-2 and TRBJ1-5, with D uncertain. This CDR3 has 15 amino acids. CDR1 and CDR2 (germline): LGHNA, YNFKEQ. V was pared by 0 bases and J by 5 bases, with 11 bases between. The CDR3 DNA reads TGTGCCAGCAGCCAAGATCTAGGGAGGGATCAGCCCCAGCATTTT. It is translated as CASSQDLGRDQPQHF.

The rearrangement joins TRBV5-5 to TRBJ1-6; D is unresolved. CDR1 SGHKS and CDR2 YYEKEE come from the germline V gene (reference sequence). Trimming stripped 0 bases from V and 4 bases from J, with 11 bases between. The CDR3 runs 16 residues. The CDR3 loop reads CASSLDQRGYNSPLHF. DNA for the CDR3: TGTGCCAGCAGCTTGGATCAGCGGGGTTATAATTCACCCCTCCACTTT. Supplemented by reference TRBV5-5 and TRBJ1-6, the full variable domain reads DAGVTQSPTHLIKTRGQQVTLRCSPISGHKSVSWYQQVLGQGPQFIFQYYEKEERGRGNFPDRFSARQFPNYSSELNVNALLLGDSALYLCASSLDQRGYNSPLHFGNGTRLTVT.

J is TRBJ1-5 and V is TRBV6-6; D gene uncertain. The germline V gene encodes CDR1 MNHNY and CDR2 SVGAGI (reference sequence). The CDR3 contains 14 residues. Trimming removed 6 bases at V and 0 bases at J, with 9 bases between. This CDR3 reads CASSRHYSNQPQHF. DNA for the CDR3: TGTGCCAGCAGCCGGCACTATAGCAATCAGCCCCAGCATTTT.

The V and J genes are TRBV19 and TRBJ1-3, with 11 bases aligning to TRBD1. The germline CDR1 and CDR2 sequences are LNHDA and SQIVND (reference sequence). The V segment lost 5 bases and the J segment 2 bases; nucleotides outside the gene matches: 2. There are 15 residues in the CDR3. The chain's CDR3 is CASSWTGGPGNTIYF. The CDR3 nucleotides are TGTGCCAGTAGTTGGACAGGGGGCCCTGGAAACACCATATATTTT. Drawing the rest from reference TRBV19 and TRBJ1-3, the complete variable domain is DGGITQSPKYLFRKEGQNVTLSCEQNLNHDAMYWYRQDPGQGLRLIYYSQIVNDFQKGDIAEGYSVSREKKESFPLTVTSAQKNPTAFYLCASSWTGGPGNTIYFGEGSWLTVV.

The chain employs TRBV5-4 and TRBJ2-2; D is ambiguous. This CDR3 spans 15 amino acids. Germline values: CDR1 SGHNT, CDR2 YYREEE (reference sequence). Trimming took 2 bases from V and 6 from J, leaving 14 bases between them. In DNA form, the CDR3 reads TGTGCCAGCAGCTTATTAGATAGAACCTCCGGGGAGCTGTTTTTT. It is translated as CASSLLDRTSGELFF.